This T cell receptor beta chain came from a study of control samples from healthy donors and cancer patients. CDR3 length equals 17 residues. V shed 0 bases and J shed 7 bases, with 18 bases lying between them. CDR1 and CDR2 from the germline V gene are MNHEY and SMNVEV (reference sequence). Profiling relied on immunoSEQ multiplex PCR, and the TCRdb table lists in-frame clones only, not all of them. The top ten hold roughly 2.8% of the sample, which has some 120,000 clones, around 87% seen once. This receptor was obtained from a man in his fifties or sixties in good health. J is TRBJ1-4 and V is TRBV27; D possibly corresponds to TRBD1 (5 bases). Sample: blood. CDR3 in DNA: TGTGCCAGCAGTTTATCGGGGACCGTTCGATGGGGTGAAAAACTGTTTTTT. The encoded protein is CASSLSGTVRWGEKLFF.